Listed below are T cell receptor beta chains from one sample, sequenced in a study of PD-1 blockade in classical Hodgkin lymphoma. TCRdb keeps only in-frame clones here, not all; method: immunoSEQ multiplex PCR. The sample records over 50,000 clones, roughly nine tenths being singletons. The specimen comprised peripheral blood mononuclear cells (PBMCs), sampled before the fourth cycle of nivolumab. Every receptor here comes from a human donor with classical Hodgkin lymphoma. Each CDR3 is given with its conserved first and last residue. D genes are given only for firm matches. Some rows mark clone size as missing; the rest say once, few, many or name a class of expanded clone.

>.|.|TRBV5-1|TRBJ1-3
TGCGCCAGCAGCGCAGACAGTTCGGGATTGGGGAACACCATATATTTT
CASSADSSGLGNTIYF
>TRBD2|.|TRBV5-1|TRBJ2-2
TGCGCCAGCAGCTTCTCGAGCGGGGGGGCCGCCGGGGAGCTGTTTTTT
CASSFSSGGAAGELFF
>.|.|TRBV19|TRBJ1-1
TGTGCCAGTAGTTTGAACAGTAACACTGAAGCTTTCTTT
CASSLNSNTEAFF
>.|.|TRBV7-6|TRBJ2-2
TGTGCCAGCAGCTTATTAATCGCCGGGGAGCTGTTTTTT
CASSLLIAGELFF
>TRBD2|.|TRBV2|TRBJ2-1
TGTGCCAGCATGACTAGCGGGGGGGGGAGCTCCTACAATGAGCAGTTCTTC
CASMTSGGGSSYNEQFF
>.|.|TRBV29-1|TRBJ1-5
TGCAGCGTTGTGTGGTCCGGTACTAGCAATCAGCCCCAGCATTTT
CSVVWSGTSNQPQHF
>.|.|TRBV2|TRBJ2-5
TGTGCCAGTCCACAGACAGGTGGACAAGAGACCCAGTACTTC
CASPQTGGQETQYF
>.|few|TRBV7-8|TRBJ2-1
TGTGCCAGCAGCTTAGAGGACTTAATACGGCATGAGCAGTTCTTC
CASSLEDLIRHEQFF
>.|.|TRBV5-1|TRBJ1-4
TGCGCCAGCAGCTTGGAGGCCGGGATCAATGAAAAACTGTTTTTT
CASSLEAGINEKLFF
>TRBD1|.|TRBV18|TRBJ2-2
TGTGCCAGCTCCGCAGTAACGGGACAGGGAGTCGGGGAGCTGTTTTTT
CASSAVTGQGVGELFF
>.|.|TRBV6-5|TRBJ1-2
TGTGCCAGCAGCAATTCCGACGGCCGGTATGGCTACACCTTC
CASSNSDGRYGYTF
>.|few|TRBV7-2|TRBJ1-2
TGTGCCAGCAGCTTATCTCAACCGATCTATGGCTACACCTTC
CASSLSQPIYGYTF
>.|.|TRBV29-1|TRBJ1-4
TGCAGCGTTGGCGGGCTCCTTAATGAAAAACTGTTTTTT
CSVGGLLNEKLFF
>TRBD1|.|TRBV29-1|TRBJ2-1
TGCAGCGTTGAGGCCGGACAGGGGGCAATTATTGAGCAGTTCTTC
CSVEAGQGAIIEQFF
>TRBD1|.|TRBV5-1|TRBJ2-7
TGCGCCAGCAGCTTACAGGGGGCGCCAGCCGAGCAGTACTTC
CASSLQGAPAEQYF
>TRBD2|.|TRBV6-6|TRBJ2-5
TGTGCCAGCAGTTACTTGGGGGAGGGACAAGAGACCCAGTACTTC
CASSYLGEGQETQYF
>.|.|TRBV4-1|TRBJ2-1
TGCGCCAGCAGCCAAGGTCGGAGCTCCTACAATGAGCAGTTCTTC
CASSQGRSSYNEQFF
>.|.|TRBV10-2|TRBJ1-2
TGCGCCCTCAGGAACGTTGACGACTATGGCTACACCTTC
CALRNVDDYGYTF
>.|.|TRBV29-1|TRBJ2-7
TGCAGCGCCGTGACGGACGCAACCTACGAGCAGTACTTC
CSAVTDATYEQYF
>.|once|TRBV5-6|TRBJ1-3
TGTGCCAGCAGCTCCTTGACAAACGGAAACACCATATATTTT
CASSSLTNGNTIYF
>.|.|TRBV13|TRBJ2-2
TGTGCCAGCAGCTTAGATGCGGTTAACACCGGGGAGCTGTTTTTT
CASSLDAVNTGELFF
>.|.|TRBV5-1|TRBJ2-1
TGCGCCAGCAGCTTGGTTTTTAGGGGGGGCGGCTACAATGAGCAGTTCTTC
CASSLVFRGGGYNEQFF
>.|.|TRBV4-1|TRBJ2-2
TGCGCCAGCAGCCTCCCAGGCGGATTCTCGAACACCGGGGAGCTGTTTTTT
CASSLPGGFSNTGELFF
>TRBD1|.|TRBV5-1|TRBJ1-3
TGCGCCAGCAGCTTGGAGGGGGCGCGCGGAAACACCATATATTTT
CASSLEGARGNTIYF
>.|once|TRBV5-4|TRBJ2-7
TGTGCCAGCAGCCGAGATTCCTACGAGCAGTACTTC
CASSRDSYEQYF
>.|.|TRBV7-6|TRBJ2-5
TGTGCCAGCAGCTTGACCCTCGGCAGGGAGCAAGAGACCCAGTACTTC
CASSLTLGREQETQYF
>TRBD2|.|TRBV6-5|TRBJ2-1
TGTGCCAGCCGGCCGACTAGCGGGGTTAACAATGAGCAGTTCTTC
CASRPTSGVNNEQFF
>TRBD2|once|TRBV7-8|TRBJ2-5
TGTGCCAGCAGCTTAGGGACTAGCGGGGGGCCGGAGCAGTACTTC
CASSLGTSGGPEQYF
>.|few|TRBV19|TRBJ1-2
TGTGCCAGTAGTATCGATCGGCAGCTGAAAACCTTC
CASSIDRQLKTF
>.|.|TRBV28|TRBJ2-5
TGTGCCAGCAGAGGGGACTCCCCGGCCCAGTACTTC
CASRGDSPAQYF
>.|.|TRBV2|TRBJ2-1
TGTGCCAGCCCCAGGGACGGCTCCTACAATGAGCAGTTCTTC
CASPRDGSYNEQFF
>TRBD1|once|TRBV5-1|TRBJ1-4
TGCGCCAGCAGCCCGGACAGGGTAGGGACTAATGAAAAACTGTTTTTT
CASSPDRVGTNEKLFF
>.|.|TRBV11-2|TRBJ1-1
TGTGCCAGCAGCTCCATCATGAACACTGAAGCTTTCTTT
CASSSIMNTEAFF
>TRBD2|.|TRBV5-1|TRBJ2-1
TGCGCCAGCGCCTCTCAGCGGGGATATCCCTACAATGAGCAGTTCTTC
CASASQRGYPYNEQFF
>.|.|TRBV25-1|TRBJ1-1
TGTGCCAGCATCGGGACCCTGAACACTGAAGCTTTCTTT
CASIGTLNTEAFF
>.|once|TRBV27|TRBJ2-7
TGTGCCAGCAGGCAGGGCAACTCCTACGAGCAGTACTTC
CASRQGNSYEQYF
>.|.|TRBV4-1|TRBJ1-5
TGCGCCAGCAGCCAATGGGGTGTCAGGGACCAGCCCCAGCATTTT
CASSQWGVRDQPQHF
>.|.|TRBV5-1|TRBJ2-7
TGCGCCAGCAGCAGCAGCGGAATTACCTACGGGCAGTACTTC
CASSSSGITYGQYF
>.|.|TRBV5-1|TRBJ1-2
TGCGCCAGCAGCCACGGTTCAGGGGTTACCTATGGCTACACCTTC
CASSHGSGVTYGYTF
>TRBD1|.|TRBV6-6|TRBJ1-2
TGTGCCAGCAGCCAGGGACAGAACTATGGCTACACCTTC
CASSQGQNYGYTF
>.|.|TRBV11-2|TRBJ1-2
TGTGCCAGCAGCTTAAAGACAGGTTTATATGGCTACACCTTC
CASSLKTGLYGYTF
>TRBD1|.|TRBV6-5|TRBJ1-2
TGTGCCAGCAGCGAACAGGGGGTCTCCTATGGCTACACCTTC
CASSEQGVSYGYTF
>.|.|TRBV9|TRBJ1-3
TGTGCCAGCAGCGTCTCGGGAGGAACTGGAAACACCATATATTTT
CASSVSGGTGNTIYF
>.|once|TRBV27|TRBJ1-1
TGTGCCAGCAGTTGGGGTTCGAACACTGAAGCTTTCTTT
CASSWGSNTEAFF
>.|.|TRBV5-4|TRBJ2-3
TGTGCCAGCAGCTTGGACCGGCTGGGTACAGATACGCAGTATTTT
CASSLDRLGTDTQYF
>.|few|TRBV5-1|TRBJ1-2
TGCGCCAGCAGCTTGGACGGCTCTTATGGCTACACCTTC
CASSLDGSYGYTF
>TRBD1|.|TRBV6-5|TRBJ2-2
TGTGCCAGCAGTTACTCAGGGGGCGGAACCGGGGAGCTGTTTTTT
CASSYSGGGTGELFF
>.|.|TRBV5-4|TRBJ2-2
TGTGCCAGCAGCCAAAACGACAGGGACTACACCGGGGAGCTGTTTTTT
CASSQNDRDYTGELFF
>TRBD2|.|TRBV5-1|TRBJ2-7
TGCGCCAGCAGCTTGAGCGGGGGCTCCTCCTACGAGCAGTACTTC
CASSLSGGSSYEQYF
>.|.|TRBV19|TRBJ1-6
TGTGCCAGTAGTATAACAGGGCATAATTCACCCCTCCACTTT
CASSITGHNSPLHF
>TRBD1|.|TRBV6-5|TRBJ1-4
TGTGCCAGCAGTAAACAAACAGGGGGTTTGCCAGAACTGTTTTTT
CASSKQTGGLPELFF
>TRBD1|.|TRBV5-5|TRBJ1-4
TGTGCCAGCAGATCCCCAGGGGGACAGGGCGAAAAACTGTTTTTT
CASRSPGGQGEKLFF
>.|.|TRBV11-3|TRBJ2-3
TGTGCCAGCAGCTCGGCGACCACAGGGGGGGCATCGACGCAGTATTTT
CASSSATTGGASTQYF
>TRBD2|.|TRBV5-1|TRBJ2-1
TGCGCCAGCAGCTTGGGGGGCAGCGGGGTACGGAATGAGCAGTTCTTC
CASSLGGSGVRNEQFF
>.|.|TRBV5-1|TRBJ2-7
TGCGCCAGCAGCTTAAACAAAGTGGAAGGCGAGCAGTACTTC
CASSLNKVEGEQYF
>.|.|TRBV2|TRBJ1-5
TGTGCCAGCAAAGGGCCTCAATATCAGCCCCAGCATTTT
CASKGPQYQPQHF
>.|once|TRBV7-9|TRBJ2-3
TGTGCCAGCAGCTCGTCCAGGGCTAGCACAGATACGCAGTATTTT
CASSSSRASTDTQYF
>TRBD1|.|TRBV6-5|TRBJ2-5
TGTGCCAGCAGTTACTTAGGGACAGCGCCGTACTTC
CASSYLGTAPYF